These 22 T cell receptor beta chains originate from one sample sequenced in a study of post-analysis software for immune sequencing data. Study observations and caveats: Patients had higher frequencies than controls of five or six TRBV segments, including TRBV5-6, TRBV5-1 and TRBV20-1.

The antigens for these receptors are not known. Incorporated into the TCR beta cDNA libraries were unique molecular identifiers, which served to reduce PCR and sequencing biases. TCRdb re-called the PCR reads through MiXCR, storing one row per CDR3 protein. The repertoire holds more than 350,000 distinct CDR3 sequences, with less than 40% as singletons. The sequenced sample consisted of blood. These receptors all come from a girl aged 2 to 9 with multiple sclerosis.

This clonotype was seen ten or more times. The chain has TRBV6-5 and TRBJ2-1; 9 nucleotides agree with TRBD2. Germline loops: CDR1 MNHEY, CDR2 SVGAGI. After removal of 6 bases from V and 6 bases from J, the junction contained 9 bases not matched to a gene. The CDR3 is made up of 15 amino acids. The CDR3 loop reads CASSPASGVSNEQFF. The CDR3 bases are TGTGCCAGCAGCCCGGCTAGCGGGGTCTCCAATGAGCAGTTCTTC.

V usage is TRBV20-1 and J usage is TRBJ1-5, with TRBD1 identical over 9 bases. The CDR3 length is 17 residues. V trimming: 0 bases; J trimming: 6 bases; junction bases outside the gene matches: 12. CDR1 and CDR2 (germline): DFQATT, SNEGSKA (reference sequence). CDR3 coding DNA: TGCAGTGCTAGAGATCGGGACAGGGTATCCCCCAGTCAGCCCCAGCATTTT. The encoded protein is CSARDRDRVSPSQPQHF.

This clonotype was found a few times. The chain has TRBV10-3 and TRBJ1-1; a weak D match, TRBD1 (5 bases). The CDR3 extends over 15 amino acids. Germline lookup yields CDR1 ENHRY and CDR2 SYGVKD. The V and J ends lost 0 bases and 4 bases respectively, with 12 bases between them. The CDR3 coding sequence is TGTGCCATCAGTGAGTCAGGGGTAGGTGGCACTGAAGCTTTCTTT. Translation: CAISESGVGGTEAFF.

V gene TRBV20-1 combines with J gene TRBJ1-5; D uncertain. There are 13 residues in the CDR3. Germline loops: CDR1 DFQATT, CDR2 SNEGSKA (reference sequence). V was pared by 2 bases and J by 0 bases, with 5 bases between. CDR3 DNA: TGCAGTGCTAGATCGGATAGCAATCAGCCCCAGCATTTT. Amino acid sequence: CSARSDSNQPQHF.

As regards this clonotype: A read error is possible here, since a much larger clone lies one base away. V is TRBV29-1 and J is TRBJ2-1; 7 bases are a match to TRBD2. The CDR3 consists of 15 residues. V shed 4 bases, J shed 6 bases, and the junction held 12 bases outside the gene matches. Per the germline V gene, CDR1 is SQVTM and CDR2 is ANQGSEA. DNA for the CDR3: TGCAGCGTTGTTGGCGGGAGCCTTATAGGCAATGAGCAGTTCTTC. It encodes CSVVGGSLIGNEQFF.

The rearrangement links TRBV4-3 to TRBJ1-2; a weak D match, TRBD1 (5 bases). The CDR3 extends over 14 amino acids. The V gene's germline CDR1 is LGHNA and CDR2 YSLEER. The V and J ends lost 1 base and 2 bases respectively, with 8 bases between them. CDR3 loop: CASSQGQRNYGYTF. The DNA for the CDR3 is TGCGCCAGCAGCCAAGGACAGAGAAACTATGGCTACACCTTC.

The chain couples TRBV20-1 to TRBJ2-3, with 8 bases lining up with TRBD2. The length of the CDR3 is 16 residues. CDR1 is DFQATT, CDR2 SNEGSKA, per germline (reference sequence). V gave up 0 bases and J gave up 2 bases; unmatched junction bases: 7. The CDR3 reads CSARDPAGGPTDTQYF. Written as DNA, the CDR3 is TGCAGTGCTAGAGATCCCGCGGGAGGCCCCACAGATACGCAGTATTTT.

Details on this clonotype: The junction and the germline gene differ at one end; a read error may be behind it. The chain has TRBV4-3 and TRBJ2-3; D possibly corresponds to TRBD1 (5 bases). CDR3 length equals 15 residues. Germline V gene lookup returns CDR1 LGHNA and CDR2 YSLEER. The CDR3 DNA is TGCGCCTGCAGCCAATCTCAGGGCTCGAATGAAAAACTGTATTTT. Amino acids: CACSQSQGSNEKLYF.

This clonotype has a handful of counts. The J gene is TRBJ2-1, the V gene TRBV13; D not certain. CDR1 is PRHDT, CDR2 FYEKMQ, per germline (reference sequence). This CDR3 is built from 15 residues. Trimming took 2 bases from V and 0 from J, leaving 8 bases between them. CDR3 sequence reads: CASSLWLNSYNEQFF. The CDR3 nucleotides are TGTGCCAGCAGCTTATGGCTAAACTCCTACAATGAGCAGTTCTTC. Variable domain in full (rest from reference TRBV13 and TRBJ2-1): AAGVIQSPRHLIKEKRETATLKCYPIPRHDTVYWYQQGPGQDPQFLISFYEKMQSDKGSIPDRFSAQQFSDYHSELNMSSLELGDSALYFCASSLWLNSYNEQFFGPGTRLTVL.

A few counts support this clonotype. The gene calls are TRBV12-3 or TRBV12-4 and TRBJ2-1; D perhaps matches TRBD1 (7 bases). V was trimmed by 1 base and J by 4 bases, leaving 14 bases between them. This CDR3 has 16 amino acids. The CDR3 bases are TGTGCCAGCAGTTTAGGGGGGGACAGATTATACAATGAGCAGTTCTTC. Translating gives CASSLGGDRLYNEQFF.

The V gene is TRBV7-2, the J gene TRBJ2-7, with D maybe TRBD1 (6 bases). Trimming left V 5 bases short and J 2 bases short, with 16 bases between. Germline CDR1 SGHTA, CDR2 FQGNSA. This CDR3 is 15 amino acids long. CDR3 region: CASSPLGADAYEQYF. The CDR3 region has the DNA TGTGCCAGCAGCCCCCTGGGGGCAGACGCCTACGAGCAGTACTTC.

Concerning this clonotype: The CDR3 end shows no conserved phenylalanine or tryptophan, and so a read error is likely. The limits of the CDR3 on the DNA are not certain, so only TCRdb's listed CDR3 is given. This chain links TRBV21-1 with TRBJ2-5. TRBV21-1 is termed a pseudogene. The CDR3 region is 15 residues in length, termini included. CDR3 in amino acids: CASSPRGGDLETQYC.

The CDR3 is CASSLRQGLAYGYTF. In DNA, the CDR3 is TGCGCCAGCAGCCTTAGACAGGGGTTGGCCTATGGCTACACCTTC. The chain couples TRBV4-1 to TRBJ1-2, with 8 bases matching TRBD1. Germline V CDR1 and CDR2: MGHRA, YSYEKL. J lost 4 bases, V lost 4 bases, and 8 bases had no gene match. CDR3 length: 15 residues.

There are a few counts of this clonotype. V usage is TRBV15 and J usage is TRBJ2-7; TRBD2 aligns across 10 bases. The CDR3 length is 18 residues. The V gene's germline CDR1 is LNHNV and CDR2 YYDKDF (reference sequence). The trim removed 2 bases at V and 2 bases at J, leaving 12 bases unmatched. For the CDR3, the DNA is TGTGCCACCAGCAGAACCCGGACTAGCGGCCGACCTCCCTACGAGCAGTACTTC. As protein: CATSRTRTSGRPPYEQYF.

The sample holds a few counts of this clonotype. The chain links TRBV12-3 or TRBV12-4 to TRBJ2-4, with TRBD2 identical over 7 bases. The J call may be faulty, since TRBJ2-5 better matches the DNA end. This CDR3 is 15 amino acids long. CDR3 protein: CASSLAGGGQRTQYF. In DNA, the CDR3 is TGTGCCAGCAGTTTAGCGGGGGGGGGTCAGCGGACCCAGTACTTC.

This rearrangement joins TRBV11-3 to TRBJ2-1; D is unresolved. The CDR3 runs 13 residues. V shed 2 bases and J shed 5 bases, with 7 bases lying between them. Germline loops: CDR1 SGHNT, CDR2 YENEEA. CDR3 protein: CASSLSQDNEQFF. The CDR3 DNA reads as TGTGCCAGCAGCTTAAGTCAGGACAATGAGCAGTTCTTC.

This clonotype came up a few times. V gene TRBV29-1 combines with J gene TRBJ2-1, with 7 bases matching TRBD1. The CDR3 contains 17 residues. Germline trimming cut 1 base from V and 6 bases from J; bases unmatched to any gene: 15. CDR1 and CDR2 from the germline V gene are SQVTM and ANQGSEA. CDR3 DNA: TGCAGCGTTGAAGGGAGGACGGGACAGCGAAGGGGCAATGAGCAGTTCTTC. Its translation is CSVEGRTGQRRGNEQFF.

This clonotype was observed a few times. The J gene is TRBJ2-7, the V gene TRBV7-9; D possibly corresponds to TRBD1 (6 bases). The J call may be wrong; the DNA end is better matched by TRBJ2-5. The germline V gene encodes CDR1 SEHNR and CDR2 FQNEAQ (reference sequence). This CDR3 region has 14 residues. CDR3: CASSNREPKPTQYF. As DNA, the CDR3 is TGTGCCAGCAGTAACAGGGAGCCCAAACCGACCCAGTACTTC.

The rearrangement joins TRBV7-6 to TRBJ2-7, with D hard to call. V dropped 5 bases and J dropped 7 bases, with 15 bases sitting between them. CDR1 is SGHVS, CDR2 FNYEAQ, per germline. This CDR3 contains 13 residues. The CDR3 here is CASSPRWLGEQYF. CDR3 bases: TGTGCCAGCAGCCCCCGGTGGTTGGGGGAGCAGTACTTC.

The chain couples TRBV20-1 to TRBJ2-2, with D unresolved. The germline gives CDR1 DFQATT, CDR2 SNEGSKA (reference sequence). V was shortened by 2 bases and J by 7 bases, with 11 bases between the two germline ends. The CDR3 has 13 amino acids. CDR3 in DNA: TGCAGTGCTAGAAGTCTTGTGGGCGGGGAGCTGTTTTTT. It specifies CSARSLVGGELFF.

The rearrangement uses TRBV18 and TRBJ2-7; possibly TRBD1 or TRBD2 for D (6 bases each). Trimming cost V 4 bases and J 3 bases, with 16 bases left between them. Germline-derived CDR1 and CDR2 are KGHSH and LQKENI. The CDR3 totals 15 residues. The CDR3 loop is CASSRVAEGDYEQYF. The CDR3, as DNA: TGTGCCAGCTCACGGGTAGCGGAGGGGGACTACGAGCAGTACTTC. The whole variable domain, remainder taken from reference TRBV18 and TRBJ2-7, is NAGVMQNPRHLVRRRGQEARLRCSPMKGHSHVYWYRQLPEEGLKFMVYLQKENIIDESGMPKERFSAEFPKEGPSILRIQQVVRGDSAAYFCASSRVAEGDYEQYFGPGTRLTVT.

CDR3 DNA sequence: TGTGCCAGCAGTGGTCAGTGGCTGGGGCAGGACATTCAGTACTTC. It yields the protein CASSGQWLGQDIQYF. The J gene is TRBJ2-5, the V gene TRBV6-1; TRBD1 is a possible D gene (5 bases). The DNA end is a closer match to TRBJ2-4, so the J assignment may be wrong. Germline V gene data show CDR1 as MNHNS and CDR2 as SASEGT. CDR3 length: 15 amino acids.